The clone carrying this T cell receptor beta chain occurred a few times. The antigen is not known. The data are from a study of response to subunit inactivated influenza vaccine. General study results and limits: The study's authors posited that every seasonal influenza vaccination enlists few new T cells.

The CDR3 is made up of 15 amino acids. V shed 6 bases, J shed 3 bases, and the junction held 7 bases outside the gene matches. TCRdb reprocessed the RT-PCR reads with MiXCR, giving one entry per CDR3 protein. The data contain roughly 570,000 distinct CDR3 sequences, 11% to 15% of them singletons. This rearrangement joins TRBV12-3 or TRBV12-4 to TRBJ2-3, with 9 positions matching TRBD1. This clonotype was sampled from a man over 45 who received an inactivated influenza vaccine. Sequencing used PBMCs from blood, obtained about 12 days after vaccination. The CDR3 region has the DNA TGTGCCAGCAGACGGACAGGGGAGAGAACAGATACGCAGTATTTT. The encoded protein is CASRRTGERTDTQYF.